The 20 T cell receptor beta chains below come from one sample, sequenced in a study of blood T cell repertoires in COVID-19 (dated by TCRdb to 2018 to 2021). Library construction relied on the immunoSEQ multiplex PCR assay. TCRdb holds this immuneACCESS table with in-frame rearrangements only. Some clones are missing; in checked studies, unresolved V genes explain under half, and the rest has no known cause. The sample table lists about 190,000 clones, 84% of them with a count of one. The biggest ten clones account for roughly 3% of the sample. Sequencing input: PBMCs or T cells enriched from blood (not recorded which). The source of these receptors is a woman in her twenties or thirties who had recovered from COVID-19.

The J gene is TRBJ2-1, the V gene TRBV7-3; 10 bases are a match to TRBD2. The V gene's germline CDR1 is SGHTA and CDR2 FQGTGA. With V trimmed by 4 bases and J by 10 bases, 13 bases remained unmatched. CDR3 length: 16 amino acids. CDR3 in amino acids: CASSSGGGSGRTEQFF. The CDR3 DNA reads as TGTGCCAGCAGCTCCGGTGGAGGTAGCGGGAGGACCGAGCAGTTCTTC.

As for this clone: Other DNA sequences in the same sample also yield this CDR3. J is TRBJ1-5 and V is TRBV2; TRBD1 is a possible D gene (5 bases). The CDR3 is 15 residues long. The germline V and J ends were trimmed by 2 bases and 1 base, with 9 bases remaining between them. Germline V gives CDR1 SNHLY, CDR2 FYNNEI. The CDR3 nucleotides are TGTGCCAGCAGTGAATCCGGGGGAAGCAATCAGCCCCAGCATTTT. Protein sequence: CASSESGGSNQPQHF.

The rearrangement joins TRBV6-6 to TRBJ2-6, with TRBD2 as a possible D gene (5 bases). Germline CDR1 reads MNHNY; CDR2 reads SVGAGI (reference sequence). V was trimmed by 6 bases and J by 0 bases, leaving 24 bases between them. The CDR3 runs 20 residues. The CDR3 DNA reads as TGTGCCAGCAGCCTCCAGCGGCGTTTACTGTACAGCTCTGGGGCCAACGTCCTGACTTTC. Its translation is CASSLQRRLLYSSGANVLTF.

The V call is TRBV28, the J call TRBJ2-1, with TRBD1 as a possible D gene (5 bases). CDR1 is MDHEN and CDR2 is SYDVKM in the germline V gene. The CDR3 sequence is 14 residues long. With 7 bases removed from V and 7 bases from J, the gap between germline ends came to 17 bases. The CDR3 here is CASKLSGPENEQFF. CDR3 DNA: TGTGCCAGCAAACTTTCAGGGCCGGAGAATGAGCAGTTCTTC.

The chain recombines TRBV6-5 with TRBJ1-3, with a weak D call TRBD1 (6 bases). In germline, CDR1 is MNHEY, CDR2 SVGAGI. The CDR3 contains 14 residues. With 6 bases removed from V and 5 bases from J, the gap between germline ends came to 14 bases. The chain's CDR3 is CASRPRGQRNTIYF. CDR3 bases: TGTGCCAGCAGACCCCGGGGACAAAGAAACACCATATATTTT.

The gene calls are TRBV25-1 and TRBJ1-1; the D gene is possibly TRBD1 (5 bases). Per the germline V gene, CDR1 is MGHDK and CDR2 is SYGVNS. Trimming left V 3 bases short and J 7 bases short, with 12 bases between. The CDR3 is made up of 13 amino acids. The CDR3 region is CASSEMGRGEAFF. The CDR3 DNA is TGTGCCAGCAGTGAGATGGGAAGGGGTGAAGCTTTCTTT.

The V call is TRBV5-4, the J call TRBJ1-2; 10 positions agree with TRBD1. Trimming at V came to 7 bases and at J to 0 bases, leaving 0 bases not matched to a gene. This CDR3 is built from 13 residues. Germline V gene sequence: CDR1 SGHNT, CDR2 YYREEE (reference sequence). Here the CDR3 DNA reads TGTGCCAGCGGACAGGGGGCTAACTATGGCTACACCTTC. Its translation: CASGQGANYGYTF. Drawing the rest from reference TRBV5-4 and TRBJ1-2, the complete variable domain is ETGVTQSPTHLIKTRGQQVTLRCSSQSGHNTVSWYQQALGQGPQFIFQYYREEENGRGNFPPRFSGLQFPNYSSELNVNALELDDSALYLCASGQGANYGYTFGSGTRLTVV.

This clone was picked up one time. The gene calls are TRBV6-5 and TRBJ1-1; D not certain. The length of the CDR3 is 15 residues. CDR1 and CDR2 (germline): MNHEY, SVGAGI. With 6 bases removed from V and 6 bases from J, the gap between germline ends came to 20 bases. The CDR3 here is CASSDVRGGQPEAFF. The CDR3 nucleotides are TGTGCCAGCAGCGACGTCCGGGGTGGTCAACCTGAAGCTTTCTTT.

The chain has TRBV7-8 and TRBJ2-1, with D possibly matching TRBD2 (5 bases). V was shortened by 1 base and J by 6 bases, with 22 bases between the two germline ends. Germline V lookup: CDR1 SGHVS, CDR2 FQNEAQ. CDR3 size: 18 residues. This chain's CDR3 is CASSLGFASTLIGNEQFF. As DNA, the CDR3 is TGTGCCAGCAGCTTAGGTTTTGCTAGCACCCTTATTGGCAATGAGCAGTTCTTC.

The chain joins TRBV14 to TRBJ2-1; D is perhaps TRBD2 (5 bases). From germline, CDR1 is SGHDN and CDR2 FVKESK. V was trimmed by 9 bases and J by 0 bases, leaving 15 bases between them. The CDR3 contains 15 residues. CDR3 bases: TGTGCCAGTAAACTCGGGGTGGACTCCTACAATGAGCAGTTCTTC. Amino acid sequence: CASKLGVDSYNEQFF. Looking up the rest from reference TRBV14 and TRBJ2-1 gives the full variable domain: EAGVTQFPSHSVIEKGQTVTLRCDPISGHDNLYWYRRVMGKEIKFLLHFVKESKQDESGMPNNRFLAERTGGTYSTLKVQPAELEDSGVYFCASKLGVDSYNEQFFGPGTRLTVL.

This clone was seen only once. This chain uses TRBV29-1 with TRBJ2-1; 7 bases map to TRBD2. The germline CDR1 and CDR2 sequences are SQVTM and ANQGSEA. Germline trimming cut 5 bases from V and 10 bases from J; bases unmatched to any gene: 2. This CDR3 is 10 amino acids long. CDR3: CSVWGGEQFF. Here the CDR3 DNA reads TGCAGCGTTTGGGGGGGGGAGCAGTTCTTC.

The chain combines TRBV7-2 with TRBJ1-3, with no clear D. The germline gives CDR1 SGHTA, CDR2 FQGNSA. The ends were cut back, 2 bases at V and 4 bases at J, with 12 bases in the middle. The CDR3 has 15 amino acids. CDR3 DNA: TGTGCCAGCAGCTTATACGGCGGATCAGGAAACACCATATATTTT. This gives the protein CASSLYGGSGNTIYF.

This chain joins TRBV6-5 and TRBJ1-5, with TRBD1 as a possible D gene (5 bases). Trimming took 6 bases from V and 4 from J, leaving 13 bases between them. Germline-derived CDR1 and CDR2 are MNHEY and SVGAGI. The CDR3 sequence is 14 residues long. CDR3 amino acids: CASRKQAPNQPQHF. CDR3 sequence (DNA): TGTGCCAGCAGAAAACAGGCCCCAAATCAGCCCCAGCATTTT.

The V and J genes are TRBV2 and TRBJ2-1; D is perhaps TRBD1 (5 bases). Germline CDR1 SNHLY, CDR2 FYNNEI. The CDR3 has 16 residues. The V end was cut by 5 bases, the J end by 2 bases, with 16 bases between. The CDR3 DNA reads TGTGCCAGCAGTCCTACAGGAATGGTCCCCTACAATGAGCAGTTCTTC. Amino acid sequence: CASSPTGMVPYNEQFF.

In its sample, this clone was seen a few times. The chain links TRBV28 to TRBJ1-4; 7 nucleotides agree with TRBD1. This CDR3 has 15 residues. Germline V gives CDR1 MDHEN, CDR2 SYDVKM. Losses at the gene ends were 0 bases for V and 5 bases for J; bases not matched to a gene: 3. This CDR3 reads CASSLWTGSNEKLFF. The CDR3 coding sequence is TGTGCCAGCAGTTTATGGACAGGGAGCAATGAAAAACTGTTTTTT.

This clone was counted a few times. The chain links TRBV5-1 to TRBJ2-3, with D unresolved. Germline CDR1 SGHRS, CDR2 YFSETQ. This CDR3 spans 16 amino acids. Trimming cost V 1 base and J 2 bases, with 14 bases left between them. CDR3 residues: CASSLPSNYDTDTQYF. DNA of the CDR3: TGCGCCAGCAGCTTGCCTTCGAACTACGACACAGATACGCAGTATTTT.

The chain uses TRBV3-1 (or the pseudogene TRBV3-2) and TRBJ2-1, with 11 nucleotides matching TRBD2. CDR1 and CDR2 (germline): LGHDT, YNNKEL (reference sequence). V lost 4 bases and J lost 9; bases outside the gene matches: 5. CDR3 size: 14 residues. Here the CDR3 reads CASSLAGGQVEQFF. The CDR3 DNA sequence: TGTGCCAGCAGCCTAGCGGGGGGGCAGGTTGAGCAGTTCTTC.

V and J are TRBV7-2 and TRBJ1-2, with D hard to call. The germline gives CDR1 SGHTA, CDR2 FQGNSA. The V gene lost 5 bases and the J gene lost 3 bases, with 16 bases spanning the gap. The CDR3 runs 15 residues. CDR3 loop: CASSHVLFRDYGYTF. The CDR3 nucleotides read TGTGCCAGCAGCCATGTTCTATTCCGGGACTATGGCTACACCTTC.

The CDR3 DNA is TGTGCCAGCAGTGACAGATATTCACCCCTCCACTTT. Protein sequence: CASSDRYSPLHF. The chain joins TRBV2 to TRBJ1-6; D ambiguous. The germline CDR1 and CDR2 sequences are SNHLY and FYNNEI. Trimming stripped 3 bases from V and 8 bases from J, with 5 bases between. The CDR3 consists of 12 residues.

This clone was recorded a few times. The chain carries TRBV7-3 and TRBJ2-1; TRBD2 aligns across 8 bases. This CDR3 is built from 17 residues. Germline loops: CDR1 SGHTA, CDR2 FQGTGA. V trimming: 1 base; J trimming: 6 bases; junction bases outside the gene matches: 11. CDR3 DNA sequence: TGTGCCAGCAGCTTAAGTCTTGGGACTAGGGGGTCCAATGAGCAGTTCTTC. Encoded protein: CASSLSLGTRGSNEQFF.